Below, 7 T cell receptor beta chains from the same sample are listed, as sequenced in a study of beta chain features in type 1 diabetes. TCRB transcripts that were expressed got sequenced, as all of the isolated RNA had been reverse transcribed. Produced via immunoSEQ multiplex PCR; TCRdb's table is partial and in-frame only. Here the sample spans 300,000 to 450,000 clones, 20% being singletons. Sequenced sample: naive CD4+ T cells from blood. These receptors all come from a woman aged 18 to 35 in good health.

J is TRBJ2-3 and V is TRBV30; 12 bases are a match to TRBD2. The CDR3 has 15 amino acids. V dropped 4 bases and J dropped 0; count of bases not matched to a gene: 2. CDR1 is GTSNPN, CDR2 SVGIG, per germline (reference sequence). Here the CDR3 reads CAWTSGGASTDTQYF. Here the CDR3 DNA reads TGTGCCTGGACTAGCGGGGGGGCTAGCACAGATACGCAGTATTTT.

The genes are TRBV30 and TRBJ2-1; TRBD2 matches 10 bases. CDR1 GTSNPN and CDR2 SVGIG come from the germline V gene (reference sequence). The trim removed 4 bases at V and 4 bases at J, leaving 10 bases unmatched. CDR3 length: 16 residues. The CDR3, as DNA: TGTGCCTGGAAGGCTAGCGGGAGACTTTTTTACAATGAGCAGTTCTTC. Amino acids: CAWKASGRLFYNEQFF.

The rearrangement links TRBV7-3 to TRBJ1-1, with D maybe TRBD1 (6 bases). Trimming pared 5 bases from V and 1 base from J, leaving 14 bases between. Per germline, CDR1 SGHTA and CDR2 FQGTGA. The CDR3 is 15 residues long. CDR3 nucleotide sequence: TGTGCCAGCAGCCAAGGACAGTCCCAGAACACTGAAGCTTTCTTT. It yields the protein CASSQGQSQNTEAFF.

In nucleotides, the CDR3 is TGTGCCAGCAGCGTTCGAGTAGCGGGGCACAATGAGCAGTTCTTC. It is translated as CASSVRVAGHNEQFF. The V and J genes are TRBV9 and TRBJ2-1, with 8 bases aligning to TRBD2. The CDR3 runs 15 residues. CDR1 and CDR2 (germline): SGDLS, YYNGEE. Trimming took 2 bases from V and 5 from J; bases not matched to a gene: 6.

This chain connects TRBV5-6 to TRBJ2-7; tentatively, D is TRBD2 (6 bases). CDR1 is SGHDT, CDR2 YYEEEE, per germline. This CDR3 is 12 amino acids long. V lost 0 bases, J lost 7 bases, and 8 bases lay in between. CDR3 protein: CASSLGAGEQYF. DNA for the CDR3: TGTGCCAGCAGCTTGGGTGCGGGGGAGCAGTACTTC. Together with reference TRBV5-6 and TRBJ2-7, the CDR3 gives the full variable domain: DAGVTQSPTHLIKTRGQQVTLRCSPKSGHDTVSWYQQALGQGPQFIFQYYEEEERQRGNFPDRFSGHQFPNYSSELNVNALLLGDSALYLCASSLGAGEQYFGPGTRLTVT.

The rearrangement links TRBV7-9 to TRBJ1-4; 7 nucleotides align to TRBD1. CDR3 length: 13 residues. Germline lookup yields CDR1 SEHNR and CDR2 FQNEAQ (reference sequence). The ends lost 5 bases at V and 8 bases at J; junction bases unmatched: 5. The CDR3 nucleotides read TGTGCCAGCAGCGCCACACAGGGGGAAAAACTGTTTTTT. Translated: CASSATQGEKLFF.

This clone turned up a few times. This chain connects TRBV9 to TRBJ1-6; 11 bases match TRBD1. The CDR3 contains 15 residues. V dropped 3 bases and J dropped 10; count of bases not matched to a gene: 6. The germline V gene has CDR1 SGDLS and CDR2 YYNGEE. The CDR3 DNA reads as TGTGCCAGCAGCGACGGACAGGGGGCAGGATCACCCCTCCACTTT. This encodes CASSDGQGAGSPLHF.